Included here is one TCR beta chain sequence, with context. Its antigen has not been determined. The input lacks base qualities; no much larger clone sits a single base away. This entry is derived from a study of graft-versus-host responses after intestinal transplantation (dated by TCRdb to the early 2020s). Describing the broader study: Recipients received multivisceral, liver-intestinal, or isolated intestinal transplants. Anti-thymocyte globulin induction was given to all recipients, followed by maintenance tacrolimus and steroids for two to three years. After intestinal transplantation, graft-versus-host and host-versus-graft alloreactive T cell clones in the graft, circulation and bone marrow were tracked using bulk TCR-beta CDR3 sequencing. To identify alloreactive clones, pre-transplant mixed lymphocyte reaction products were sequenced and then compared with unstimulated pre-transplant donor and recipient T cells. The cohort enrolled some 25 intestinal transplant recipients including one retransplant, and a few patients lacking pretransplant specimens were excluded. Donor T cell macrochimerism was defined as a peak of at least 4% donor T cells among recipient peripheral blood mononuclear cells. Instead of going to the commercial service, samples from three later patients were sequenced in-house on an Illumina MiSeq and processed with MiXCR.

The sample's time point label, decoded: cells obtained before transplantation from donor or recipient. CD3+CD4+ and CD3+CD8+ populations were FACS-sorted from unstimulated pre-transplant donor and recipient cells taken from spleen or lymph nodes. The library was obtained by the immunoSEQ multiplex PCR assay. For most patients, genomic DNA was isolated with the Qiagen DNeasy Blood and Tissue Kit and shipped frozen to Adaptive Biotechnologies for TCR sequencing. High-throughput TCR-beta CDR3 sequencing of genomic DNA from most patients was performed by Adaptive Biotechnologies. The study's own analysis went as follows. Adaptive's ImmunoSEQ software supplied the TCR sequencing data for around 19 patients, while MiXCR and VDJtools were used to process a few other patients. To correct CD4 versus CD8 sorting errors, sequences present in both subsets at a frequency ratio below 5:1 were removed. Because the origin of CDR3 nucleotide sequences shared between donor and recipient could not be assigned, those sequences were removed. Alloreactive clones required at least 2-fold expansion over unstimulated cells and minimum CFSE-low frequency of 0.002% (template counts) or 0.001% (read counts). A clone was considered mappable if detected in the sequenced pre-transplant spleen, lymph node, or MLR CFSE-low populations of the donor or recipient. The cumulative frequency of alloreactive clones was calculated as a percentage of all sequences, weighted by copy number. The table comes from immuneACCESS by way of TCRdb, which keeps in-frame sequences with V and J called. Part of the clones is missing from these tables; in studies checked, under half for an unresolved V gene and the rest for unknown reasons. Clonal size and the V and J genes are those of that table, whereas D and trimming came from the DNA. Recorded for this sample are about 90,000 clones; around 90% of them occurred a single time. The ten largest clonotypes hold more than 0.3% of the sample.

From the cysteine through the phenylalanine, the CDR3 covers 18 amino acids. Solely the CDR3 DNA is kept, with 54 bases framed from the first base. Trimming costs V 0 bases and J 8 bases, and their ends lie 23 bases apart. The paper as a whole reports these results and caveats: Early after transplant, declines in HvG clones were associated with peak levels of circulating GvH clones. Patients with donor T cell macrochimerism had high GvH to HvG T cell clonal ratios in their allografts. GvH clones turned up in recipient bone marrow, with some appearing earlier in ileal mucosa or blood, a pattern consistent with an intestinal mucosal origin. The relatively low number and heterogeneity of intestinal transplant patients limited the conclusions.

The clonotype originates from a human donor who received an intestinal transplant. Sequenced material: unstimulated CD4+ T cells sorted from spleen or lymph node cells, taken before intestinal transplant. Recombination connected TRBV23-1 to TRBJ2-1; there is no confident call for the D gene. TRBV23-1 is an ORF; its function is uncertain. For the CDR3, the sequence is CASSQSESRIVGLDEQFF. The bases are TGCGCCAGCAGTCAATCTGAATCCCGGATCGTGGGCTTGGATGAGCAGTTCTTC.